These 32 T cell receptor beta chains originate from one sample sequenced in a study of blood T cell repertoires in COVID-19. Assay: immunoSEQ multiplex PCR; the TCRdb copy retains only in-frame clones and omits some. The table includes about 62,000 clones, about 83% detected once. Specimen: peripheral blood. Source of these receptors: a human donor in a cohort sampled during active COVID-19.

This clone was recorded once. Written as DNA, the CDR3 is TGTGCCAGCAGCTTACTGACAGGGCGCACAGATACGCAGTATTTT. Amino acid sequence: CASSLLTGRTDTQYF. This chain links TRBV7-9 with TRBJ2-3, with 7 bases fitting TRBD1. Germline V gene sequence: CDR1 SEHNR, CDR2 FQNEAQ (reference sequence). CDR3 size: 15 residues. The V and J ends lost 2 bases and 1 base, in that order; junction bases with no gene match: 3.

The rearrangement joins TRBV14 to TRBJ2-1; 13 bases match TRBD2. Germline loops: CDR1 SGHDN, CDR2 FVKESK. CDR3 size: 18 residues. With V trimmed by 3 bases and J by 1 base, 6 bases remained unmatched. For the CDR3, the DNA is TGTGCCAGCAGCCAGGGACTAGCGGGACTCGTTTCCTACAATGAGCAGTTCTTC. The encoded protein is CASSQGLAGLVSYNEQFF.

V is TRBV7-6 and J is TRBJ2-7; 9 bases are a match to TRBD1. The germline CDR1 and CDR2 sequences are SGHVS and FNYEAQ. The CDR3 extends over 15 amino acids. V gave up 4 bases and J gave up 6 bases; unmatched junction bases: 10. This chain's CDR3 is CASSSSGTGYVEQYF. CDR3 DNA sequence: TGTGCCAGCAGCTCATCCGGGACAGGGTATGTCGAGCAGTACTTC.

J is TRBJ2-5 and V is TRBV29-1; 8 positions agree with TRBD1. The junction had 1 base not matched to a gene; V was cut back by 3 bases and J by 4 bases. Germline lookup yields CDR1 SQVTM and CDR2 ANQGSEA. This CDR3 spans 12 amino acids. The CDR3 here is CSVDGQGETQYF. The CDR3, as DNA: TGCAGCGTTGACGGACAGGGAGAGACCCAGTACTTC.

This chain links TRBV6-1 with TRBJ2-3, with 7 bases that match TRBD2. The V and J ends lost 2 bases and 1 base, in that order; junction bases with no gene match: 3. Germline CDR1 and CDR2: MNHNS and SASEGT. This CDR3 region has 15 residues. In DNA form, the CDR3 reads TGTGCCAGCAGTGAAAGCCTAGCGGGCACAGATACGCAGTATTTT. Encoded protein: CASSESLAGTDTQYF.

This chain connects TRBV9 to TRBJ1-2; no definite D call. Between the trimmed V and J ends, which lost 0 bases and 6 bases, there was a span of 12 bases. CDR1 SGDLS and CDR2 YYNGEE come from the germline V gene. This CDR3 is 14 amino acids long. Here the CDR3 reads CASSVGQATHGYTF. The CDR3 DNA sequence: TGTGCCAGCAGCGTAGGCCAGGCTACTCATGGCTACACCTTC.

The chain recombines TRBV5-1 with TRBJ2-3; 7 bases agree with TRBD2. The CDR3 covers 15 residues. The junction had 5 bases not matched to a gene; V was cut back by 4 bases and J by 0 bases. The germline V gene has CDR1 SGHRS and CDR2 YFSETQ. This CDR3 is CASSGAGSSTDTQYF. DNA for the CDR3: TGCGCCAGCAGCGGAGCGGGGTCTAGCACAGATACGCAGTATTTT.

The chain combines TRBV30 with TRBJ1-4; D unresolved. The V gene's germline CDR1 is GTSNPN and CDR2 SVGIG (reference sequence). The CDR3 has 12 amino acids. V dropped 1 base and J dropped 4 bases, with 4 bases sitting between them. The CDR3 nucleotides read TGTGCCTGGAGTGCTGTTAATGAAAAACTGTTTTTT. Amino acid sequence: CAWSAVNEKLFF. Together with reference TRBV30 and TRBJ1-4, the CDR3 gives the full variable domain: SQTIHQWPATLVQPVGSPLSLECTVEGTSNPNLYWYRQAAGRGLQLLFYSVGIGQISSEVPQNLSASRPQDRQFILSSKKLLLSDSGFYLCAWSAVNEKLFFGSGTQLSVL.

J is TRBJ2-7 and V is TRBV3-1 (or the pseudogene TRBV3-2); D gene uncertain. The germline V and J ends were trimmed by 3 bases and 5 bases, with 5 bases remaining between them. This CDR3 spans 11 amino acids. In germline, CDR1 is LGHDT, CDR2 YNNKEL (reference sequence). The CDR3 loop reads CASSQSDEQYF. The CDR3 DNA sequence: TGTGCCAGCAGCCAGTCCGACGAGCAGTACTTC.

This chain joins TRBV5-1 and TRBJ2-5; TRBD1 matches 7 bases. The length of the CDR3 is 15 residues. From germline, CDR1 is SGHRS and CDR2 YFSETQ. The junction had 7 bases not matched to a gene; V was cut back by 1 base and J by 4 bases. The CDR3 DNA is TGCGCCAGCAGCTTGCGGGACAGACTACTAGAGACCCAGTACTTC. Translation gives CASSLRDRLLETQYF.

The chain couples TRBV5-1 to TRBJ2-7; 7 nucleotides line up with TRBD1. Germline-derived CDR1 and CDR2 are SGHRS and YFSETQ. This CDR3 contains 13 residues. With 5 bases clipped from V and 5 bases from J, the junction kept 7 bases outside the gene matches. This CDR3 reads CASSGQGDDEQYF. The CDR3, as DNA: TGCGCCAGCAGTGGGCAGGGGGACGACGAGCAGTACTTC.

The CDR3 DNA reads TGTGCCAGCAGCTTACGGACAGGAAATGAAAAACTGTTTTTT. Residues: CASSLRTGNEKLFF. The chain has TRBV5-4 and TRBJ1-4; TRBD1 agrees at 7 bases. V dropped 2 bases and J dropped 5; count of bases not matched to a gene: 3. The CDR3 extends over 14 amino acids. Germline V lookup: CDR1 SGHNT, CDR2 YYREEE (reference sequence).

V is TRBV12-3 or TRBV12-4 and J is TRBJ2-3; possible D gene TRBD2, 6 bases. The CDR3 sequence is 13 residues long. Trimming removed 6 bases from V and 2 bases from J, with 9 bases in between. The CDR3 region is CASRGRSTDTQYF. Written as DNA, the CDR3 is TGTGCCAGCAGGGGGAGGTCCACAGATACGCAGTATTTT.

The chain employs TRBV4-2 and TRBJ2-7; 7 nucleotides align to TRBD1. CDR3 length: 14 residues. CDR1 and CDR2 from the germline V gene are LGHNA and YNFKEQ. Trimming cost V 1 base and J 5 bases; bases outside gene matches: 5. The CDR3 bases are TGTGCCAGCAGCCAAGGCAACAGGGGAGACGAGCAGTACTTC. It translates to CASSQGNRGDEQYF.

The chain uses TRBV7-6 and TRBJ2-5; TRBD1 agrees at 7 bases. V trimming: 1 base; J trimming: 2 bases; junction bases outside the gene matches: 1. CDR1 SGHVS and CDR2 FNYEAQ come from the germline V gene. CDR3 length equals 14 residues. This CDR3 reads CASSLGGQQETQYF. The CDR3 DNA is TGTGCCAGCAGCTTAGGGGGACAGCAAGAGACCCAGTACTTC.

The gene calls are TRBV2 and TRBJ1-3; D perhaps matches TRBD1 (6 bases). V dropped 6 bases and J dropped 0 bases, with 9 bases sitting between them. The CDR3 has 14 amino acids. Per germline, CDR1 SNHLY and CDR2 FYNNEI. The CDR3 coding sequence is TGTGCCAGCAGGGCGGACAGCTCTGGAAACACCATATATTTT. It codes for CASRADSSGNTIYF.

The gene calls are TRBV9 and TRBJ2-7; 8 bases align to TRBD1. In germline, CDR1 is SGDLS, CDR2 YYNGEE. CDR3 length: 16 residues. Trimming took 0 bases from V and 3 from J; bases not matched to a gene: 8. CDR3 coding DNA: TGTGCCAGCAGCGTAGGGGCAGGGGGCCGGTACTACGAGCAGTACTTC. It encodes CASSVGAGGRYYEQYF.

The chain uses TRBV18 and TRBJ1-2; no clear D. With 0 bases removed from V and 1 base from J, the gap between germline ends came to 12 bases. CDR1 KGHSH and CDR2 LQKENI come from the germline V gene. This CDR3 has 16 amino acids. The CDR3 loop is CASSPPSSFRNYGYTF. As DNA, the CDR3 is TGTGCCAGCTCACCACCGAGTTCTTTCCGTAACTATGGCTACACCTTC.

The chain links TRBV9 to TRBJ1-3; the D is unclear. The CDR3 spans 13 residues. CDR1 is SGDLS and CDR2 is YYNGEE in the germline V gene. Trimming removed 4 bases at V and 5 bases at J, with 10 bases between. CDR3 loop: CASSPRQRNTIYF. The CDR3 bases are TGTGCCAGCAGCCCGAGGCAAAGAAACACCATATATTTT. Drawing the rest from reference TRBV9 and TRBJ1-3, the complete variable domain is DSGVTQTPKHLITATGQRVTLRCSPRSGDLSVYWYQQSLDQGLQFLIQYYNGEERAKGNILERFSAQQFPDLHSELNLSSLELGDSALYFCASSPRQRNTIYFGEGSWLTVV.

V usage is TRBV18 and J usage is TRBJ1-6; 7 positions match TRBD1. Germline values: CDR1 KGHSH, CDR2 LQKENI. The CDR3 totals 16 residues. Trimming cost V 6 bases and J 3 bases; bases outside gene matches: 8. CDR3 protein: CASSHRDSYYNSPLHF. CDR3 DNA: TGTGCCAGCTCGCATCGGGACAGTTACTATAATTCACCCCTCCACTTT.

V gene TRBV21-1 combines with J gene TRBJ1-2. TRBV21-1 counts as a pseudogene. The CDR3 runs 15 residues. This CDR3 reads CASSPPAELNYGYTF. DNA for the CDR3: TGTGCCAGCAGCCCCCCAGCGGAGTTAAACTATGGCTACACCTTC.

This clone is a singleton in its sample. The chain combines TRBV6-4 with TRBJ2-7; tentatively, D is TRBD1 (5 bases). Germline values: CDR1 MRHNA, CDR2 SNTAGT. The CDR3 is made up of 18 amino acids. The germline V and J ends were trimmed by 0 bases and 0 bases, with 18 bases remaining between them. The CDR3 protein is CASSDSSRQSFNSYEQYF. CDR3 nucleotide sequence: TGTGCCAGCAGTGACTCGAGTCGACAGTCCTTCAACTCCTACGAGCAGTACTTC.

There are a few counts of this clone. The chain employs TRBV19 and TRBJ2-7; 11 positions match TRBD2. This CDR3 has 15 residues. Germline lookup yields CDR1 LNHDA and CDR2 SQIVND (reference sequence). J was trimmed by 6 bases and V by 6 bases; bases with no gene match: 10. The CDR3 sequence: CASSSRTSGGSEQYF. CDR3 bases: TGTGCCAGTAGCAGTCGAACTAGCGGGGGATCCGAGCAGTACTTC.

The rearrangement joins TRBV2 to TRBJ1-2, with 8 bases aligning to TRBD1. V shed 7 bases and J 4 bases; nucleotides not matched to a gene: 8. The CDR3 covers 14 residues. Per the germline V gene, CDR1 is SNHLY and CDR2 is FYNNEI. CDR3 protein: CASTKGQGSYGYTF. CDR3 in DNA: TGTGCCAGCACCAAAGGACAGGGCAGCTATGGCTACACCTTC.

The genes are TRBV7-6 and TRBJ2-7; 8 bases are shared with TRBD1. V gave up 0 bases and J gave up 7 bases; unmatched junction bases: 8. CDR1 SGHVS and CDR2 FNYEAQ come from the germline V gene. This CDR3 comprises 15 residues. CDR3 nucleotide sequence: TGTGCCAGCAGCTTAGCGTGGACAGGGCTTCGGGAGCAGTACTTC. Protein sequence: CASSLAWTGLREQYF.

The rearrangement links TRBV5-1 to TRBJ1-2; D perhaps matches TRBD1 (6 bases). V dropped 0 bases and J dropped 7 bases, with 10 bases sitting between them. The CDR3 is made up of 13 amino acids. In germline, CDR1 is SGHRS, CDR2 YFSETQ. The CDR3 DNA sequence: TGCGCCAGCAGCTTGGCAGGGGATACTGGCTACACCTTC. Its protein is CASSLAGDTGYTF.

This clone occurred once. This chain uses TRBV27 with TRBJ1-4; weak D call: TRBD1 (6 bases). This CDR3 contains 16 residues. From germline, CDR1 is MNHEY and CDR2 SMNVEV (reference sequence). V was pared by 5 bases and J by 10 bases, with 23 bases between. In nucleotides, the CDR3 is TGTGCCAGCAGTGTTGGGGGAGTTCCGCGAGGGGGAAAACTGTTTTTT. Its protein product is CASSVGGVPRGGKLFF.

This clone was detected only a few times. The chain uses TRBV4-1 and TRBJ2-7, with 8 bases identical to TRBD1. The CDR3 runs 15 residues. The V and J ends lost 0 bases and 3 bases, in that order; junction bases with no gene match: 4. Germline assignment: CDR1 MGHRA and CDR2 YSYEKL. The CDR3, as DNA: TGCGCCAGCAGCCAAGATGGGACAGGAGACTACGAGCAGTACTTC. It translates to CASSQDGTGDYEQYF.

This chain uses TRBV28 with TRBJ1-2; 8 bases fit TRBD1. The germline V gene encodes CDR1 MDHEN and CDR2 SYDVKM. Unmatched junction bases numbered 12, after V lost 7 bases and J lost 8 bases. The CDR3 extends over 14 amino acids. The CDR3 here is CASTSATGVGGYTF. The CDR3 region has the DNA TGTGCCAGCACCTCGGCGACAGGGGTGGGCGGCTACACCTTC.

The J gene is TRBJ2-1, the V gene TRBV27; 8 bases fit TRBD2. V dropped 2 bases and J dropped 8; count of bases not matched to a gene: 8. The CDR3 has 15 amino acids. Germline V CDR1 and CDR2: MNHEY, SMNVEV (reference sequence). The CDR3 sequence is CASSLETGGPYEQFF. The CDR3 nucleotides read TGTGCCAGCAGTTTAGAAACGGGAGGGCCGTATGAGCAGTTCTTC.

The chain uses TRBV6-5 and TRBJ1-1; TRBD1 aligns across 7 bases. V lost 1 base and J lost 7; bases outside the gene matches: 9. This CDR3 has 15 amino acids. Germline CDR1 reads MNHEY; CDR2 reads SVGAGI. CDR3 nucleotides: TGTGCCAGCAGTTACTACGGACAGGCACATCTTGAAGCTTTCTTT. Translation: CASSYYGQAHLEAFF.

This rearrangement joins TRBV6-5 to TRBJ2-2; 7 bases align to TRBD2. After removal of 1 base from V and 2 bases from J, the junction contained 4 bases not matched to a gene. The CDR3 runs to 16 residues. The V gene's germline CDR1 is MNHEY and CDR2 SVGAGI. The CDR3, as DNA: TGTGCCAGCAGTTACTGGGGCGGGGGTAACACCGGGGAGCTGTTTTTT. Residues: CASSYWGGGNTGELFF.